These 19 T cell receptor beta chains came from one sample sequenced in a study of somatic mutations in cytotoxic T cells in rheumatoid arthritis. Data came from immunoSEQ multiplex PCR; TCRdb stores just in-frame clones and leaves some out. The table has thousands of clones, roughly 71% seen once. The sequencing sample was made of CD8+ T cells sorted from blood. These receptors were collected from a middle-aged man in good health.

On this clone: One end of the junction is discordant with germline, which a read error may explain. The chain has TRBV7-9 and TRBJ1-1; weak D call: TRBD1 (6 bases). Germline V gene data show CDR1 as SEHNR and CDR2 as FQNEAQ (reference sequence). The CDR3 length is 15 residues. CDR3 nucleotides: TGCGCCAGCAGCCATAATACACAGGGGAACACTGAAGCTTTCTTT. Amino acids: CASSHNTQGNTEAFF.

This clone was found a few times. The rearrangement links TRBV13 to TRBJ1-1; 7 nucleotides line up with TRBD1. The CDR3 consists of 15 residues. Trimming took 4 bases from V and 2 from J; bases not matched to a gene: 7. Germline CDR1 reads PRHDT; CDR2 reads FYEKMQ (reference sequence). The CDR3 DNA follows: TGTGCCAGCAGCTGGACAGGTAGGGGAAACACTGAAGCTTTCTTT. This sequence encodes CASSWTGRGNTEAFF.

V and J are TRBV7-6 and TRBJ2-1; no firm D call. This CDR3 is built from 13 residues. The germline CDR1 and CDR2 sequences are SGHVS and FNYEAQ. V dropped 2 bases and J dropped 5 bases, with 7 bases sitting between them. The CDR3 sequence is CASSLSLNNEQFF. CDR3 sequence (DNA): TGTGCCAGCAGCTTAAGTCTAAACAATGAGCAGTTCTTC.

The chain has TRBV7-2 and TRBJ1-1; 9 bases match TRBD1. The CDR3 contains 15 residues. Unmatched junction bases numbered 8, after V lost 6 bases and J lost 3 bases. The germline CDR1 and CDR2 sequences are SGHTA and FQGNSA. CDR3 bases: TGTGCCAGCAGTTTCGGACAGGGGCTTTACACTGAAGCTTTCTTT. Amino acid sequence: CASSFGQGLYTEAFF.

The chain joins TRBV4-2 to TRBJ2-1; unclear D gene. V gave up 3 bases and J gave up 2 bases, with 11 bases separating them. The CDR3 covers 15 residues. Looked up from germline, CDR1 is LGHNA and CDR2 is YNFKEQ. CDR3 bases: TGTGCCAGCAGCCACGGAAGAGAACCCTACAATGAGCAGTTCTTC. Residues: CASSHGREPYNEQFF.

This sequence joins TRBV5-8 and TRBJ1-3; 7 bases map to TRBD1. The CDR3 sequence is 14 residues long. V shed 4 bases and J 3 bases; nucleotides not matched to a gene: 4. Germline lookup yields CDR1 SGHTS and CDR2 YDEGEE. The CDR3 loop reads CASSRTGRGNTIYF. As DNA, the CDR3 is TGTGCCAGCAGCCGGACAGGTCGTGGAAACACCATATATTTT.

The rearrangement uses TRBV5-1 and TRBJ2-7, with 11 positions matching TRBD1. Germline lookup yields CDR1 SGHRS and CDR2 YFSETQ. The V gene end was trimmed by 3 bases and the J gene end by 0 bases; junction bases not matched to a gene: 5. This CDR3 has 16 amino acids. Here the CDR3 reads CASSWTGGLSSYEQYF. The CDR3 nucleotides read TGCGCCAGCAGCTGGACAGGGGGCCTCAGCTCCTACGAGCAGTACTTC. The full variable domain, rest sourced from reference TRBV5-1 and TRBJ2-7, is KAGVTQTPRYLIKTRGQQVTLSCSPISGHRSVSWYQQTPGQGLQFLFEYFSETQRNKGNFPGRFSGRQFSNSRSEMNVSTLELGDSALYLCASSWTGGLSSYEQYFGPGTRLTVT.

The genes are TRBV5-4 and TRBJ1-1; D is unclear. The CDR3 sequence is 11 residues long. Germline CDR1 is SGHNT and CDR2 is YYREEE (reference sequence). V lost 2 bases, J lost 6 bases, and 5 bases lay in between. CDR3 sequence reads: CASSFGAEAFF. The CDR3 nucleotides are TGTGCCAGCAGCTTTGGAGCTGAAGCTTTCTTT.

This chain connects TRBV6-1 to TRBJ1-5, with D possibly TRBD1 on 6 matching bases. The CDR3 has 15 amino acids. V was trimmed by 1 base and J by 2 bases, leaving 9 bases between them. Germline V CDR1 and CDR2: MNHNS, SASEGT. The CDR3: CASSEVPGGNQPQHF. The CDR3 region has the DNA TGTGCCAGCAGTGAAGTCCCAGGGGGCAATCAGCCCCAGCATTTT.

The chain recombines TRBV6-1 with TRBJ2-1; TRBD2 might be the D (6 bases). The germline gives CDR1 MNHNS, CDR2 SASEGT. The CDR3 is made up of 17 amino acids. V was trimmed by 0 bases and J by 0 bases, leaving 12 bases between them. CDR3 sequence (DNA): TGTGCCAGCAGTGAAGCCGGGACTCTCCGCTCCTACAATGAGCAGTTCTTC. It yields the protein CASSEAGTLRSYNEQFF.

The V call is TRBV27, the J call TRBJ2-1; 10 bases align to TRBD2. V lost 6 bases and J lost 10; bases outside the gene matches: 15. The CDR3 runs 16 residues. The germline CDR1 and CDR2 sequences are MNHEY and SMNVEV (reference sequence). The CDR3 loop is CASSDQGGLARREQFF. DNA of the CDR3: TGTGCCAGCAGCGACCAGGGGGGACTAGCGAGAAGGGAGCAGTTCTTC.

The genes are TRBV27 and TRBJ1-6, with TRBD1 matching over 7 bases. J gave up 8 bases and V 4 bases, and 5 bases lay outside the gene matches. The CDR3 length is 14 residues. Germline-derived CDR1 and CDR2 are MNHEY and SMNVEV (reference sequence). This chain's CDR3 is CASSYRGTYSPLHF. CDR3 coding DNA: TGTGCCAGCAGTTACAGGGGCACGTATTCACCCCTCCACTTT.

The chain carries TRBV4-3 and TRBJ1-2; TRBD1 is a possible D gene (5 bases). The V and J ends lost 0 bases and 0 bases respectively, with 17 bases between them. The germline V gene encodes CDR1 LGHNA and CDR2 YSLEER. The CDR3 is made up of 18 amino acids. CDR3 loop: CASSQDATGRGANYGYTF. The CDR3 DNA sequence: TGCGCCAGCAGCCAAGATGCCACTGGTAGGGGAGCTAACTATGGCTACACCTTC.

The chain links TRBV28 to TRBJ2-1; D possibly uses TRBD1 or TRBD2 (6 bases each). The V gene lost 11 bases and the J gene lost 3 bases, with 17 bases spanning the gap. Germline values: CDR1 MDHEN, CDR2 SYDVKM. CDR3 length: 14 residues. Written as DNA, the CDR3 is TGTGCCTCAAAGGGGGGCCTTCGCTACAATGAGCAGTTCTTC. This codes for CASKGGLRYNEQFF. Using reference TRBV28 and TRBJ2-1 for the parts outside the CDR3, the full variable domain is DVKVTQSSRYLVKRTGEKVFLECVQDMDHENMFWYRQDPGLGLRLIYFSYDVKMKEKGDIPEGYSVSREKKERFSLILESASTNQTSMYLCASKGGLRYNEQFFGPGTRLTVL.

The sample holds a few counts of this clone. V usage is TRBV28 and J usage is TRBJ2-5, with 14 nucleotides matching TRBD2. Trimming at V came to 5 bases and at J to 13 bases, leaving 9 bases not matched to a gene. Per the germline V gene, CDR1 is MDHEN and CDR2 is SYDVKM. The CDR3 contains 14 residues. CDR3 in amino acids: CASSLGLAGVVLYF. The CDR3 DNA is TGTGCCAGCAGTCTGGGACTAGCGGGAGTCGTCCTGTACTTC.

This rearrangement joins TRBV28 to TRBJ2-1; 13 positions match TRBD2. V shed 7 bases, J shed 5 bases, and the junction held 5 bases outside the gene matches. Germline V gene lookup returns CDR1 MDHEN and CDR2 SYDVKM. The CDR3 spans 15 residues. The CDR3 nucleotides are TGTGCCAGCACCTTAGGGACTAGCGGGAACAATGAGCAGTTCTTC. Its protein product is CASTLGTSGNNEQFF.

V usage is TRBV27 and J usage is TRBJ2-7; tentative D call: TRBD1 (5 bases). The CDR3 is made up of 13 amino acids. CDR1 is MNHEY and CDR2 is SMNVEV in the germline V gene (reference sequence). The V end lost 8 bases, the J end lost 0 bases, and 11 bases lay between the germline ends. For the CDR3, the DNA is TGTGCCAGCGTGGACATGACCTCCTACGAGCAGTACTTC. This encodes CASVDMTSYEQYF.

V and J are TRBV2 and TRBJ2-7, with D tentatively TRBD2 (5 bases). Trimming pared 1 base from V and 2 bases from J, leaving 9 bases between. This CDR3 comprises 14 residues. Germline values: CDR1 SNHLY, CDR2 FYNNEI. This chain's CDR3 is CASSEGTGTYEQYV. Written as DNA, the CDR3 is TGTGCCAGCAGTGAAGGGACGGGGACCTACGAGCAGTACGTC.

The rearrangement links TRBV29-1 to TRBJ2-4; TRBD2 agrees at 9 bases. The J segment lost 5 bases and the V segment lost 4 bases, leaving 12 bases of the junction unmatched. Germline V CDR1 and CDR2: SQVTM, ANQGSEA. The CDR3 extends over 16 amino acids. The DNA of the CDR3 is TGCAGCGTTGTAGGTCTAGCGGGAAAAGGGGAAAACATTCAGTACTTC. Its protein is CSVVGLAGKGENIQYF.